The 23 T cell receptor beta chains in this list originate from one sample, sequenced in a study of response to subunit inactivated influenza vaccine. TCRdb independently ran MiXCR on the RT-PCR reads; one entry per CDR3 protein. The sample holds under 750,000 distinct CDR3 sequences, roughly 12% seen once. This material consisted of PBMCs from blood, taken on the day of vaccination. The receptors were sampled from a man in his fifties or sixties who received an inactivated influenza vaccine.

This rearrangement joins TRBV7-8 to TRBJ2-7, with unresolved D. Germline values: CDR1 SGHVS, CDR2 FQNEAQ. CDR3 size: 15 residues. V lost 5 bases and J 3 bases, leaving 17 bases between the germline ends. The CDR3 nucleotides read TGTGCCAGCAGCCACCGCCGCGTGGGGAACTACGAGCAGTACTTC. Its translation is CASSHRRVGNYEQYF.

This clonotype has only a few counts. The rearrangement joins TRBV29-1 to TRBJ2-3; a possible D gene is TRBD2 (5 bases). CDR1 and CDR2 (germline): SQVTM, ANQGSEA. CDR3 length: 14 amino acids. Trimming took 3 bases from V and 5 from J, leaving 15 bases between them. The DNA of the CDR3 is TGCAGCGTTGAGGTGTATGGGGAGTTAGATACGCAGTATTTT. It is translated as CSVEVYGELDTQYF.

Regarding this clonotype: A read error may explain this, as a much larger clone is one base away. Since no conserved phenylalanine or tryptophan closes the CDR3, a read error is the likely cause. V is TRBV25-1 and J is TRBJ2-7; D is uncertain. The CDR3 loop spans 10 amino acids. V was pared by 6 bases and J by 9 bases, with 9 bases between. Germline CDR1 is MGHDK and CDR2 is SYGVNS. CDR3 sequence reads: CASSRNRQYL. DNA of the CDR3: TGTGCCAGCAGCAGGAACAGGCAGTACCTC.

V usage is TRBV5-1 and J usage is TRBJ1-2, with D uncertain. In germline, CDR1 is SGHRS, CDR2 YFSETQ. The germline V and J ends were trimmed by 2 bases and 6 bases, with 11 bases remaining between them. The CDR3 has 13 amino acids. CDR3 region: CASSLTVFDGYTF. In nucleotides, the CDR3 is TGCGCCAGCAGCTTAACAGTCTTCGATGGCTACACCTTC.

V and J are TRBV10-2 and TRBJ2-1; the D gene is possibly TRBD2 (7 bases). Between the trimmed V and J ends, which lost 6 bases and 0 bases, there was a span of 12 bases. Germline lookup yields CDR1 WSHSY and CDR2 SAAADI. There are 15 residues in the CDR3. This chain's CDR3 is CASRRGGSSYNEQFF. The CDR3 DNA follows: TGCGCCAGCAGGAGGGGGGGGAGCTCCTACAATGAGCAGTTCTTC.

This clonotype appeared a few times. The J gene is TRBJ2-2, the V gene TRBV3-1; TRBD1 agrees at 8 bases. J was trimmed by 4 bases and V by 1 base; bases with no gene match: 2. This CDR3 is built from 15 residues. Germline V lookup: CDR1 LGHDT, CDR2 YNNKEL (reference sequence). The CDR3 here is CASSQGTGLTGELFF. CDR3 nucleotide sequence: TGTGCCAGCAGCCAAGGGACAGGGCTCACCGGGGAGCTGTTTTTT.

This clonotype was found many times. CDR3 sequence reads: CASSLRLRDVNSPLHF. The CDR3 DNA follows: TGTGCCAGCAGTTTAAGGTTGAGAGACGTGAATTCACCCCTCCACTTT. The chain has TRBV12-3 or TRBV12-4 and TRBJ1-6; no clear D. This CDR3 spans 16 amino acids. Trimming pared 2 bases from V and 7 bases from J, leaving 15 bases between.

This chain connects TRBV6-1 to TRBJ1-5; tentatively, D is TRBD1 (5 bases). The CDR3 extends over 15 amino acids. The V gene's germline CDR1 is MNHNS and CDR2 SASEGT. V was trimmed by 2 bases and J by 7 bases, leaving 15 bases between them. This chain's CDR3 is CASSEHLKGPQPQHF. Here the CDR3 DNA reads TGTGCCAGCAGTGAACATTTAAAGGGGCCCCAGCCCCAGCATTTT.

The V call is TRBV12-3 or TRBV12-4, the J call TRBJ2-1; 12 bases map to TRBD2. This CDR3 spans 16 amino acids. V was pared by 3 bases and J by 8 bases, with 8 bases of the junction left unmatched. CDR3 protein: CASSFSLAGGDYEQFF. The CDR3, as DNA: TGTGCCAGCAGTTTTTCGCTAGCGGGGGGGGATTATGAGCAGTTCTTC.

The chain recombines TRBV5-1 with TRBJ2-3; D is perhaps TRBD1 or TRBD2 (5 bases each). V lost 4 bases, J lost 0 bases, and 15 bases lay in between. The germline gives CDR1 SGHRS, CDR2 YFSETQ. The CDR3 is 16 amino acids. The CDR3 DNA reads TGCGCCAGCAGCACGGCCGGGACGGGAAGCACAGATACGCAGTATTTT. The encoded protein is CASSTAGTGSTDTQYF.

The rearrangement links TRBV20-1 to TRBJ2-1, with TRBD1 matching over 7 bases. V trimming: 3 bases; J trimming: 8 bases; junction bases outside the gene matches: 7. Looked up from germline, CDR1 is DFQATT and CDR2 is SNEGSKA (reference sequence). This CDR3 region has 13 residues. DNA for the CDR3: TGCAGTGCTAGGACAGGGCTTTTTGATGAGCAGTTCTTC. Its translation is CSARTGLFDEQFF.

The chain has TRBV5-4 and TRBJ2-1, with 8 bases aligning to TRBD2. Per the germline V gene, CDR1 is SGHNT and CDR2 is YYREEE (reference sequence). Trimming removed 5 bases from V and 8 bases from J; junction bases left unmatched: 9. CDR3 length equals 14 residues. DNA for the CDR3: TGTGCCAGCAGTTACGGGACTAGTTATTATGAGCAGTTCTTC. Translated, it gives CASSYGTSYYEQFF. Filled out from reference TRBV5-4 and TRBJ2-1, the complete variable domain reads ETGVTQSPTHLIKTRGQQVTLRCSSQSGHNTVSWYQQALGQGPQFIFQYYREEENGRGNFPPRFSGLQFPNYSSELNVNALELDDSALYLCASSYGTSYYEQFFGPGTRLTVL.

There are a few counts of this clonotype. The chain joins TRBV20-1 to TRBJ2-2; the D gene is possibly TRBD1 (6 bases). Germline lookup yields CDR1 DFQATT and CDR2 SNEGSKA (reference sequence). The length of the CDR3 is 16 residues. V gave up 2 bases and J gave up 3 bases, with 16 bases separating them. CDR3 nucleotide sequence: TGCAGTGCTAGACCCCTGGGCAGGGGCGACACCGGGGAGCTGTTTTTT. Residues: CSARPLGRGDTGELFF.

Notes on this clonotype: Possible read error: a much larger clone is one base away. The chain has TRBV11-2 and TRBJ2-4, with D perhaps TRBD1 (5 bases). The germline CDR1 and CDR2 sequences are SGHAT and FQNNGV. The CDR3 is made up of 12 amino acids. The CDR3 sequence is CASSFDRNMQYF. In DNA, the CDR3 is TGTGCCAGCAGCTTTGACAGAAACATGCAGTACTTC.

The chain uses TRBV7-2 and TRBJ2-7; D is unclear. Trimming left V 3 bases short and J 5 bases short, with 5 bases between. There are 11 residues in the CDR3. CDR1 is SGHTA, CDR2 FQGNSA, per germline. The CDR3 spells CASSFWDEQYF. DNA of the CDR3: TGTGCCAGCAGCTTTTGGGACGAGCAGTACTTC.

CDR3 coding DNA: TGTGCCAGCAGCCGCGGTAGGGGCACAGATACGCAGTATTTT. Amino acid sequence: CASSRGRGTDTQYF. The chain joins TRBV7-8 to TRBJ2-3; D is unresolved. From germline, CDR1 is SGHVS and CDR2 FQNEAQ. The CDR3 runs to 14 residues. V lost 5 bases to trimming and J lost 1 base, with 10 bases between them.

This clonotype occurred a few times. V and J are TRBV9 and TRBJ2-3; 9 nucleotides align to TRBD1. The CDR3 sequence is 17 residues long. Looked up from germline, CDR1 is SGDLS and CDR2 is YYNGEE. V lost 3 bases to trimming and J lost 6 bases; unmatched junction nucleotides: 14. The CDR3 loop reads CASSEGQGLRSADTQYF. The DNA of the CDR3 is TGTGCCAGCAGCGAGGGACAGGGTTTAAGATCCGCGGATACGCAGTATTTT.

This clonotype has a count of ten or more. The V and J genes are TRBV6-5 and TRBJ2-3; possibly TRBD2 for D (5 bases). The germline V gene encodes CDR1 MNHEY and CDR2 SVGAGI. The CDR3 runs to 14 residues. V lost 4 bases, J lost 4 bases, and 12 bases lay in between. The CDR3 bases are TGTGCCAGCAGTTCCGGGATCGGCGCAGATACGCAGTATTTT. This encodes CASSSGIGADTQYF.

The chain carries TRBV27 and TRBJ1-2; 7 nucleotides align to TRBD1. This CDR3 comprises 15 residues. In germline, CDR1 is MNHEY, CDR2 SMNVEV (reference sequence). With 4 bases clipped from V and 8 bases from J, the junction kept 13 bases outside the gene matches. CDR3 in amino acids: CASSSLGYRGFGYTF. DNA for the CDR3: TGTGCCAGCAGTTCCCTAGGCTACAGGGGATTCGGCTACACCTTC.

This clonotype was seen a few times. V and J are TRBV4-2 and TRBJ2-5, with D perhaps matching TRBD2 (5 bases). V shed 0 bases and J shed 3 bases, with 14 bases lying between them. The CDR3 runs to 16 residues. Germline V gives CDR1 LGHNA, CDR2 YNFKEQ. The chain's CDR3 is CASSQDPLASKETQYF. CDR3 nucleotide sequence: TGTGCCAGCAGCCAAGATCCCCTAGCCAGTAAAGAGACCCAGTACTTC.

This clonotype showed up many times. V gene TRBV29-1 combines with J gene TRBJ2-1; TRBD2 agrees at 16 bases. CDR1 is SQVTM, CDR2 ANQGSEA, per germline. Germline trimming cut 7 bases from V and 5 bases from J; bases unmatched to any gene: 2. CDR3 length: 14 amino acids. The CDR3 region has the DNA TGCAGCGGGGGACTAGCGGGAGGGAACAATGAGCAGTTCTTC. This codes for CSGGLAGGNNEQFF.

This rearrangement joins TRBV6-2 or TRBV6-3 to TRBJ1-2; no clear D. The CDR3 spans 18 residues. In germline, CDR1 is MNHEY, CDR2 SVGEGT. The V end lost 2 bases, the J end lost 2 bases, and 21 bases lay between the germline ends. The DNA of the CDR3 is TGTGCCAGCAGTTACGAGTTCGCAAACCCTGTTAAAAACTATGGCTACACCTTC. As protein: CASSYEFANPVKNYGYTF.

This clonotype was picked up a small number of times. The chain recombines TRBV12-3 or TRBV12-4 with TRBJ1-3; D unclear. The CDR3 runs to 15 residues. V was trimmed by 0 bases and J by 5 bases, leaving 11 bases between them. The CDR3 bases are TGTGCCAGCAGTTTAGCAGGGCGGCCGCGAAACACCATATATTTT. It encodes CASSLAGRPRNTIYF.